The 2 T cell receptor beta chains presented below share a single source sample, sequenced in a study of post-analysis software for immune sequencing data. Overall study results and limits: Patients carried roughly 5 TRBV segments more frequently than controls did, and TRBV5-6, TRBV5-1 and TRBV20-1 were among them.

Unique molecular identifiers tagged the TCR beta cDNA libraries. MiXCR, applied by TCRdb to the PCR reads, yields one record per CDR3 protein. This table holds about 820,000 distinct CDR3 sequences, about 57% found once. These receptors' antigens are unknown. Material for sequencing was blood. The source of these receptors is a girl aged 5 to 17 with multiple sclerosis.

The chain uses TRBV6-5 and TRBJ1-5; maybe TRBD1 (5 bases). Trimming took off 0 bases at V and 7 bases at J, with 10 bases between the two ends. The germline CDR1 and CDR2 sequences are MNHEY and SVGAGI. The CDR3 runs to 14 residues. CDR3 in DNA: TGTGCCAGCAGTTACTCGACCGGGGGACAGCCCCAGCATTTT. Protein: CASSYSTGGQPQHF.

This chain uses TRBV29-1 with TRBJ1-1; D ambiguous. V lost 5 bases, J lost 6 bases, and 19 bases lay in between. CDR3 length: 14 amino acids. Germline V gene data show CDR1 as SQVTM and CDR2 as ANQGSEA. CDR3 sequence reads: CSVLAPLTGAEAFF. The CDR3 DNA reads as TGCAGCGTTTTGGCACCACTCACGGGCGCTGAAGCTTTCTTT.